These 17 T cell receptor beta chains came from one sample sequenced in a study of vaccination effects on CD4 cells after COVID-19. The antigens for these receptors are not known. Using immunoSEQ multiplex PCR, the repertoire was profiled, and TCRdb retains in-frame clones only, with some absent. The sample carries 65,000 to 90,000 clones, 78% recorded once. Viral peptide pool expansion of antigen-specific CD4+ T cells preceded sequencing in the ViraFEST assay. The culture ran for roughly ten days before CD4+ T cells were isolated. Vaccinated participants had no history of SARS-CoV-2 infection and tested negative for nucleocapsid antibodies. The sequenced sample was CD4+ T cells from PBMCs cultured with SARS-CoV-2 spike peptides, obtained before COVID-19 vaccination. The receptor set was obtained from a human donor who received a COVID-19 vaccine.

The V gene is TRBV2, the J gene TRBJ2-7; 7 bases map to TRBD2. CDR1 and CDR2 from the germline V gene are SNHLY and FYNNEI. The CDR3 runs 16 residues. J lost 4 bases, V lost 5 bases, and 14 bases had no gene match. The CDR3 here is CASSPPVGGFGYEQYV. The CDR3 DNA reads as TGTGCCAGCAGTCCCCCCGTGGGGGGGTTCGGATACGAGCAGTACGTC.

This clone showed up just a few times. The gene calls are TRBV2 and TRBJ1-1, with 7 bases aligning to TRBD1. CDR3 length equals 14 residues. Germline loops: CDR1 SNHLY, CDR2 FYNNEI. V trimming: 8 bases; J trimming: 1 base; junction bases outside the gene matches: 7. CDR3 loop: CASFLPGGNTEAFF. CDR3 bases: TGTGCCAGCTTCCTGCCAGGGGGGAACACTGAAGCTTTCTTT.

This rearrangement joins TRBV10-3 to TRBJ1-2; 9 bases agree with TRBD1. V lost 11 bases to trimming and J lost 7 bases; unmatched junction nucleotides: 11. This CDR3 spans 13 amino acids. From germline, CDR1 is ENHRY and CDR2 SYGVKD. DNA of the CDR3: TGTGCCGCCTCGGGACAGGGAGTAGGTGGCTACACCTTC. Amino acids: CAASGQGVGGYTF.

This clone was detected only once. DNA for the CDR3: TGCGCCAGCAGCTCGTTGGGACTATTGAACACCGGGGAGCTGTTTTTT. Its translation is CASSSLGLLNTGELFF. The V and J genes are TRBV5-1 and TRBJ2-2; 7 nucleotides match TRBD2. The germline V gene encodes CDR1 SGHRS and CDR2 YFSETQ. V trimming: 3 bases; J trimming: 1 base; junction bases outside the gene matches: 6. The CDR3 extends over 16 amino acids.

This clone was found a few times. The rearrangement uses TRBV5-6 and TRBJ1-2, with D maybe TRBD1 (5 bases). The germline gives CDR1 SGHDT, CDR2 YYEEEE. This CDR3 comprises 13 residues. Trimming took off 2 bases at V and 2 bases at J, with 7 bases between the two ends. CDR3 nucleotide sequence: TGTGCCAGCAGCTTAGGACAAAACTATGGCTACACCTTC. Translated, it gives CASSLGQNYGYTF.

The rearrangement uses TRBV9 and TRBJ2-5; D possibly corresponds to TRBD1 (6 bases). Per the germline V gene, CDR1 is SGDLS and CDR2 is YYNGEE. The CDR3 is 13 amino acids. Trimming removed 4 bases from V and 5 bases from J, with 12 bases in between. CDR3 DNA: TGTGCCAGCAGCACCAGGGGCGCTGAGACCCAGTACTTC. It encodes CASSTRGAETQYF.

The V and J genes are TRBV30 and TRBJ1-5; TRBD1 matches at 9 bases. The germline gives CDR1 GTSNPN, CDR2 SVGIG (reference sequence). V was pared by 2 bases and J by 5 bases, with 1 base of the junction left unmatched. The CDR3 contains 13 residues. The CDR3 here is CAWSRQGDQPQHF. CDR3 coding DNA: TGTGCCTGGAGTAGACAGGGGGATCAGCCCCAGCATTTT.

This clone was seen more than once but under ten times. The chain carries TRBV2 and TRBJ2-5; D is perhaps TRBD1 (6 bases). From germline, CDR1 is SNHLY and CDR2 FYNNEI. The V gene lost 4 bases and the J gene lost 3 bases, with 15 bases spanning the gap. This CDR3 has 15 amino acids. In DNA, the CDR3 is TGTGCCAGCAGTGTCTTTCAGGGGACGGAAGAGACCCAGTACTTC. It is translated as CASSVFQGTEETQYF.

This chain joins TRBV12-3 or TRBV12-4 and TRBJ2-1; 7 nucleotides match TRBD1. J lost 2 bases, V lost 7 bases, and 2 bases had no gene match. This CDR3 is built from 13 residues. DNA for the CDR3: TGTGCCAGCAAGGGACAGACCTACAATGAGCAGTTCTTC. It encodes CASKGQTYNEQFF.

This clone came up a few times. J is TRBJ2-7 and V is TRBV2; D is uncertain. Germline V gene sequence: CDR1 SNHLY, CDR2 FYNNEI. Trimming left V 3 bases short and J 6 bases short, with 12 bases between. This CDR3 comprises 13 residues. For the CDR3, the DNA is TGTGCCAGCAGTGACTTCGCTGGGTCCGAGCAGTACGTC. It specifies CASSDFAGSEQYV.

Of note for this clone: The same CDR3 arises from other DNA sequences in this sample as well. The chain has TRBV19 and TRBJ2-1; 7 bases line up with TRBD1. The CDR3 runs to 14 residues. V dropped 4 bases and J dropped 1; count of bases not matched to a gene: 1. From germline, CDR1 is LNHDA and CDR2 SQIVND (reference sequence). The CDR3: CASSRQGSYNEQFF. The CDR3 nucleotides are TGTGCCAGTAGTAGACAGGGATCCTACAATGAGCAGTTCTTC.

This clone occurred a few times. V gene TRBV6-2 or TRBV6-3 combines with J gene TRBJ2-7; D not resolved. The CDR3 runs to 13 residues. Germline lookup yields CDR1 MNHEY and CDR2 SVGEGT. V dropped 0 bases and J dropped 3 bases, with 6 bases sitting between them. The CDR3 region is CASSYSGFYEQYV. The CDR3 nucleotides are TGTGCCAGCAGTTACTCGGGGTTCTACGAGCAGTACGTC.

This clone has a handful of counts. This chain uses TRBV29-1 with TRBJ2-5; 8 nucleotides match TRBD1. The CDR3 spans 15 residues. The V gene's germline CDR1 is SQVTM and CDR2 ANQGSEA. V dropped 1 base and J dropped 4; count of bases not matched to a gene: 8. Here the CDR3 reads CSVEGTGMFGETQYF. The CDR3 bases are TGCAGCGTTGAAGGGACAGGGATGTTTGGAGAGACCCAGTACTTC.

The chain recombines TRBV6-5 with TRBJ2-3; D is undetermined. Trimming removed 6 bases at V and 2 bases at J, with 9 bases between. CDR3 length: 13 residues. Germline V CDR1 and CDR2: MNHEY, SVGAGI. The CDR3 coding sequence is TGTGCCAGCAGAGTGACCCCCACAGATACGCAGTATTTT. Translating gives CASRVTPTDTQYF.

This CDR3 reads CASSLVGQTTGNTIYF. The CDR3 region has the DNA TGTGCCAGCAGCTTAGTGGGCCAGACTACTGGAAACACCATATATTTT. The rearrangement joins TRBV7-2 to TRBJ1-3; D ambiguous. The CDR3 length is 16 residues. Germline lookup yields CDR1 SGHTA and CDR2 FQGNSA. V lost 1 base and J lost 2, with 12 bases in between.

The V call is TRBV3-1 (or the pseudogene TRBV3-2), the J call TRBJ2-1, with D unclear. CDR3 length: 17 amino acids. The germline V and J ends were trimmed by 0 bases and 6 bases, with 18 bases remaining between them. Germline values: CDR1 LGHDT, CDR2 YNNKEL (reference sequence). The CDR3 reads CASSQDFLGRPPNEQFF. The DNA for the CDR3 is TGTGCCAGCAGCCAAGATTTTTTAGGTCGGCCTCCCAATGAGCAGTTCTTC.

The chain carries TRBV6-5 and TRBJ2-5; D call uncertain. This CDR3 has 11 amino acids. Germline lookup yields CDR1 MNHEY and CDR2 SVGAGI. V dropped 6 bases and J dropped 2 bases, with 4 bases sitting between them. CDR3 residues: CASSFQETQYF. The CDR3 DNA is TGTGCCAGCAGCTTTCAAGAGACCCAGTACTTC.